Given below is one T cell receptor beta chain in context. Its antigen is unknown. This sample was included in a study of regulatory T cells in long-lasting Graves disease. Study-level findings and limits: Lower TCR diversity was seen in persistent Graves' patients than in newly diagnosed ones. It was peripheral blood alone, not thyroid tissue, that was studied.

With iRepertoire HTBI primers and Arm-PCR of CDR3 regions, TCR beta libraries were built. TCRdb re-called the multiplex PCR reads through MiXCR, storing one row per CDR3 protein. Among some 560,000 distinct CDR3 sequences listed, roughly 15% were seen once. Time point given: newly diagnosed GD, antithyroid drugs for less than 3 months. Researchers made the TCR library from RNA that was extracted from PBMCs. The sample was also linked to a second study, of T cells in Graves' hyperthyroidism and ophthalmopathy. From that report: Every diagnosis used clinical symptoms, serum thyroxine and TRAb, thyroid ultrasound and orbital computed tomography. Most clonotypes that expanded in the thyroid above 0.001 also showed up in blood.

This clonotype originated in a woman aged 35 to 59 with Graves disease. Sample: peripheral blood mononuclear cells (PBMCs), taken at new diagnosis, from a patient treated with antithyroid drugs.

The CDR3 sequence is CASSYFGRRDRGTGELFF. The CDR3 bases are TGTGCCAGCAGCTACTTCGGACGCCGGGACAGGGGAACCGGGGAGCTGTTTTTT. This sequence joins TRBV7-9 and TRBJ2-2, with 10 bases aligning to TRBD1. V was clipped by 4 bases and J by 5 bases; unmatched bases: 13. This CDR3 has 18 residues. The germline V gene encodes CDR1 SEHNR and CDR2 FQNEAQ (reference sequence).